This passage covers 13 T cell receptor beta chains from one sample sequenced in a study of T cell repertoires in cytomegalovirus infection. Their antigen targets remain unknown. Via MiXCR, TCRdb re-called the reads, giving one row per CDR3 protein. The sample lists 750,000 to 950,000 distinct CDR3 sequences; just under 30% were seen once. The input for sequencing was cultured CD8+ T cells from PBMCs, taken from culture after CMV antigen stimulation. Every receptor here comes from a human donor in good health (CMV status not recorded). Some clones in this sample may be carry-over from other donors' samples.

The rearrangement links TRBV11-3 to TRBJ1-3, with D possibly TRBD1 on 5 matching bases. This CDR3 spans 17 amino acids. V dropped 2 bases and J dropped 3 bases, with 17 bases sitting between them. Germline V gene lookup returns CDR1 SGHNT and CDR2 YENEEA. CDR3 bases: TGTGCCAGCAGCTTAATTATGGACGGGGGATTTGGAAACACCATATATTTT. Its protein is CASSLIMDGGFGNTIYF.

Regarding this clonotype: This sequence may be a read error, since a much larger clone differs from it by one base. The V gene is TRBV7-2, the J gene TRBJ2-1, with TRBD2 identical over 8 bases. This CDR3 spans 16 amino acids. Germline CDR1 and CDR2: SGHTA and FQGNSA. CDR3 DNA: TGTGCCAGCAGCTTTGTAGCGGGGAGCTCCTTCAATGAGCAGTTCTTC. As protein: CASSFVAGSSFNEQFF.

The V and J genes are TRBV11-1 and TRBJ2-3, with 8 bases that match TRBD1. The trim removed 4 bases at V and 3 bases at J, leaving 6 bases unmatched. CDR1 is SGHAT and CDR2 is FQDESV in the germline V gene (reference sequence). The CDR3 length is 15 residues. The CDR3 DNA follows: TGTGCCAGCAGCTGGACGCAGGGGGCGACAGATACGCAGTATTTT. This codes for CASSWTQGATDTQYF. The whole variable domain, remainder taken from reference TRBV11-1 and TRBJ2-3, is EAEVAQSPRYKITEKSQAVAFWCDPISGHATLYWYRQILGQGPELLVQFQDESVVDDSQLPKDRFSAERLKGVDSTLKIQPAELGDSAMYLCASSWTQGATDTQYFGPGTRLTVL.

The chain combines TRBV19 with TRBJ1-2, with TRBD1 matching 9 bases. Germline CDR1 LNHDA, CDR2 SQIVND (reference sequence). The V and J ends lost 6 bases and 3 bases, in that order; junction bases with no gene match: 5. This CDR3 has 14 amino acids. The CDR3: CASSSTGGHYGYTF. The CDR3 DNA sequence: TGTGCCAGTAGCTCGACAGGGGGGCACTATGGCTACACCTTC.

This chain joins TRBV19 and TRBJ2-3; D call uncertain. The V end was cut by 4 bases, the J end by 2 bases, with 7 bases between. Germline V CDR1 and CDR2: LNHDA, SQIVND (reference sequence). This CDR3 region has 13 residues. This CDR3 is CASSRYSTDTQYF. CDR3 nucleotide sequence: TGTGCCAGTAGTAGGTACTCCACAGATACGCAGTATTTT. The full variable domain, rest sourced from reference TRBV19 and TRBJ2-3, is DGGITQSPKYLFRKEGQNVTLSCEQNLNHDAMYWYRQDPGQGLRLIYYSQIVNDFQKGDIAEGYSVSREKKESFPLTVTSAQKNPTAFYLCASSRYSTDTQYFGPGTRLTVL.

With regard to this clonotype: The junction departs from the called germline gene at one end, perhaps through a read error. This chain connects TRBV4-1 to TRBJ2-3, with 9 bases aligning to TRBD2. Germline CDR1 is MGHRA and CDR2 is YSYEKL. The CDR3 covers 18 residues. CDR3 DNA sequence: TGTGCCAGCAGCCAGCCCTGGGGTAGCGGGGGTTTGACAGATACGCAGTATTTT. Its translation is CASSQPWGSGGLTDTQYF.

The J gene is TRBJ2-1, the V gene TRBV24-1; possible D gene TRBD2, 6 bases. Per germline, CDR1 KGHDR and CDR2 SFDVKD. Trimming shortened V by 0 bases and J by 2 bases, and 7 bases separated the two germline ends. The CDR3 spans 15 residues. The CDR3 bases are TGTGCCACCAGTGATTTGGGCGGGGCCTACAATGAGCAGTTCTTC. It codes for CATSDLGGAYNEQFF.

This clonotype was picked up many times. The CDR3 coding sequence is TGTGCCAGCAGTCCACAGGGCACCGGGGAGCTGTTTTTT. Translated: CASSPQGTGELFF. The chain has TRBV6-1 and TRBJ2-2; D might be TRBD1 (6 bases). The CDR3 has 13 amino acids. Looked up from germline, CDR1 is MNHNS and CDR2 is SASEGT. V gave up 5 bases and J gave up 4 bases, with 8 bases separating them.

This clonotype was observed a few times. The V gene is TRBV20-1, the J gene TRBJ1-6, with no clear D. V was clipped by 3 bases and J by 2 bases, with 11 bases between them. Germline lookup yields CDR1 DFQATT and CDR2 SNEGSKA (reference sequence). The CDR3 runs to 15 residues. In DNA form, the CDR3 reads TGCAGTGCTAGTGAACTTGAGGCCTATAATTCACCCCTCCACTTT. The encoded protein is CSASELEAYNSPLHF.

There are a few counts of this clonotype. The chain has TRBV14 and TRBJ2-1; 9 bases are shared with TRBD2. Per germline, CDR1 SGHDN and CDR2 FVKESK. Trimming took 5 bases from V and 3 from J; bases not matched to a gene: 5. This CDR3 region has 15 residues. In DNA, the CDR3 is TGTGCCAGCAGCAAGGGACTAGCCCTCTACAATGAGCAGTTCTTC. As protein: CASSKGLALYNEQFF.

This clonotype was recorded at least ten times. V gene TRBV27 combines with J gene TRBJ2-1; D uncertain. This CDR3 has 11 residues. V was cut by 8 bases and J by 8 bases, with 10 bases left in between. Germline V gene sequence: CDR1 MNHEY, CDR2 SMNVEV (reference sequence). The CDR3 region is CASARGDEQFF. The CDR3 DNA reads as TGTGCCAGCGCGCGTGGGGATGAGCAGTTCTTC.

This clonotype has just a few counts. V and J are TRBV2 and TRBJ2-3, with 7 bases identical to TRBD2. Germline V gene data show CDR1 as SNHLY and CDR2 as FYNNEI. Trimming cost V 8 bases and J 2 bases; bases outside gene matches: 7. The CDR3 is 14 residues long. The CDR3 DNA reads as TGTGCCAGCTTCGGGACTACCTACACAGATACGCAGTATTTT. This sequence encodes CASFGTTYTDTQYF.

This clonotype was seen more than once but under ten times. J is TRBJ2-3 and V is TRBV7-2; D gene uncertain. The CDR3 runs to 16 residues. V was shortened by 1 base and J by 1 base, with 12 bases between the two germline ends. Germline CDR1 is SGHTA and CDR2 is FQGNSA. Here the CDR3 DNA reads TGTGCCAGCAGCTTAGGTCCTGCAGGACGCACAGATACGCAGTATTTT. Amino acid sequence: CASSLGPAGRTDTQYF.